What follows describes a single TCR beta chain. Antigen: not known. Treatment defined: roughly 10-day PBMC culture with coronavirus spike peptide pools or control peptides (ViraFEST assay). The sample is drawn from a study of vaccination and CD4 T cells after COVID-19. The Oncomine TCR Beta short-read assay was applied to DNA of cultured CD4+ T cells. From the PCR reads, TCRdb called clonotypes with MiXCR, one entry per CDR3 protein. The sample includes approximately 12,000 distinct CDR3 sequences, 45% to 60% of them seen just once. Sequences were obtained from CD4+ T cells from blood, cultured in vitro. The TCR was taken from a human donor who had recovered from COVID-19.

The CDR3 protein is CASSARQGGEQYF. CDR3 coding DNA: TGTGCCAGCAGTGCCCGACAGGGTGGCGAGCAGTACTTC. The chain employs TRBV6-2 or TRBV6-3 and TRBJ2-7; 7 bases line up with TRBD1. CDR3 length: 13 residues. Germline V gene sequence: CDR1 MNHEY, CDR2 SVGEGT. V trimming: 5 bases; J trimming: 6 bases; junction bases outside the gene matches: 7.